These 27 T cell receptor beta chains share one sample of origin, sequenced in a study of cytomegalovirus exposure and HLA in healthy donors. Use of 60 Vbeta and 13 Jbeta primers characterized the PCR. The table came from immunoSEQ multiplex PCR; TCRdb's copy has only in-frame clones and leaves some out. The sample comprises roughly 80,000 clones, roughly 69% of which are singletons, and less than 8% rests with the top ten. The sequenced material came from PBMCs. All receptors derive from a woman between 50 and 59 years old in good health and CMV-seropositive.

CDR3 residues: CASRPTNTGELFF. The DNA of the CDR3 is TGTGCCAGCAGGCCTACGAACACCGGGGAGCTGTTTTTT. This chain uses TRBV7-2 with TRBJ2-2; D unclear. CDR1 is SGHTA, CDR2 FQGNSA, per germline. There are 13 residues in the CDR3. The germline V and J ends were trimmed by 6 bases and 0 bases, with 5 bases remaining between them.

DNA for the CDR3: TGTGCCAGCAGTAAGACAGCTAACTATGGCTACACCTTC. Translated: CASSKTANYGYTF. The chain links TRBV6-5 to TRBJ1-2; possibly TRBD1 for D (5 bases). Germline CDR1 reads MNHEY; CDR2 reads SVGAGI. The CDR3 has 13 amino acids. Trimming pared 5 bases from V and 0 bases from J, leaving 7 bases between.

V usage is TRBV4-1 and J usage is TRBJ2-1; 10 bases are shared with TRBD2. CDR1 and CDR2 from the germline V gene are MGHRA and YSYEKL. V lost 5 bases, J lost 6 bases, and 7 bases stayed unmatched. There are 15 residues in the CDR3. CDR3 sequence (DNA): TGCGCCAGCAGCTTCCTAGCGGGGGTTCCCAATGAGCAGTTCTTC. This sequence encodes CASSFLAGVPNEQFF.

This sequence joins TRBV5-1 and TRBJ2-1, with TRBD2 matching 12 bases. CDR1 is SGHRS and CDR2 is YFSETQ in the germline V gene. After removal of 4 bases from V and 5 bases from J, the junction contained 4 bases not matched to a gene. The CDR3 length is 15 residues. Written as DNA, the CDR3 is TGCGCCAGCAGCCCTGGACTAGCGGGGCACAATGAGCAGTTCTTC. Translating it yields CASSPGLAGHNEQFF. The full variable domain, in which reference TRBV5-1 and TRBJ2-1 provide the parts outside the CDR3, is KAGVTQTPRYLIKTRGQQVTLSCSPISGHRSVSWYQQTPGQGLQFLFEYFSETQRNKGNFPGRFSGRQFSNSRSEMNVSTLELGDSALYLCASSPGLAGHNEQFFGPGTRLTVL.

The genes are TRBV11-2 and TRBJ1-2, with no clear D. Trimming left V 5 bases short and J 8 bases short, with 12 bases between. From germline, CDR1 is SGHAT and CDR2 FQNNGV. CDR3 length: 12 amino acids. CDR3 protein: CASSETSWGYTF. CDR3 coding DNA: TGTGCCAGCAGCGAGACAAGTTGGGGCTACACCTTC.

The V and J genes are TRBV28 and TRBJ2-7; D is unresolved. Trimming took 1 base from V and 3 from J, leaving 10 bases between them. Per germline, CDR1 MDHEN and CDR2 SYDVKM. The CDR3 sequence is 14 residues long. CDR3 amino acids: CASSLSATSYEQYV. The CDR3 DNA follows: TGTGCCAGCAGTTTATCCGCGACAAGCTACGAGCAGTACGTC.

The chain links TRBV7-2 to TRBJ2-7, with TRBD2 matching over 11 bases. Trimming removed 5 bases from V and 5 bases from J; junction bases left unmatched: 2. The CDR3 loop spans 13 amino acids. Germline V lookup: CDR1 SGHTA, CDR2 FQGNSA. CDR3 region: CASSPGLADEQYV. CDR3 in DNA: TGTGCCAGCAGCCCGGGACTAGCGGACGAGCAGTACGTC.

This clone was observed a few times. V is TRBV7-2 and J is TRBJ1-5, with a tentative D call TRBD1 (6 bases). Germline CDR1 reads SGHTA; CDR2 reads FQGNSA. CDR3 length: 16 residues. V dropped 8 bases and J dropped 0 bases, with 17 bases sitting between them. The CDR3 DNA reads TGTGCCAGCTCCCGGGGGGCGGGGAATAGCAATCAGCCCCAGCATTTT. Residues: CASSRGAGNSNQPQHF. The entire variable domain, with the rest obtained from reference TRBV7-2 and TRBJ1-5, is as follows: GAGVSQSPSNKVTEKGKDVELRCDPISGHTALYWYRQSLGQGLEFLIYFQGNSAPDKSGLPSDRFSAERTGGSVSTLTIQRTQQEDSAVYLCASSRGAGNSNQPQHFGDGTRLSIL.

V is TRBV4-2 and J is TRBJ2-7; TRBD2 is a possible D gene (6 bases). This CDR3 spans 16 amino acids. Germline-derived CDR1 and CDR2 are LGHNA and YNFKEQ. Trimming stripped 0 bases from V and 4 bases from J, with 16 bases between. This CDR3 reads CASSQDTAGSSYEQYF. CDR3 in DNA: TGTGCCAGCAGCCAAGATACGGCGGGGTCTTCGTACGAGCAGTACTTC.

This clone was recorded once. The chain employs TRBV5-1 and TRBJ2-7, with 7 bases identical to TRBD2. The CDR3 extends over 14 amino acids. V shed 5 bases, J shed 5 bases, and the junction held 10 bases outside the gene matches. Per germline, CDR1 SGHRS and CDR2 YFSETQ. CDR3 DNA sequence: TGCGCCAGCAGGAGGGCTAGCGGTATCGACGAGCAGTACTTC. It encodes CASRRASGIDEQYF.

The V and J genes are TRBV7-9 and TRBJ1-1; unclear D gene. The V gene's germline CDR1 is SEHNR and CDR2 FQNEAQ (reference sequence). There are 12 residues in the CDR3. Trimming took off 6 bases at V and 4 bases at J, with 9 bases between the two ends. CDR3 nucleotides: TGTGCCAGCAGGCTATATATCACTGAAGCTTTCTTT. Protein product: CASRLYITEAFF. Looking up the rest from reference TRBV7-9 and TRBJ1-1 gives the full variable domain: DTGVSQNPRHKITKRGQNVTFRCDPISEHNRLYWYRQTLGQGPEFLTYFQNEAQLEKSRLLSDRFSAERPKGSFSTLEIQRTEQGDSAMYLCASRLYITEAFFGQGTRLTVV.

V gene TRBV10-1 combines with J gene TRBJ2-5, with TRBD1 matching 8 bases. The V gene's germline CDR1 is WNHNN and CDR2 SYGVQD (reference sequence). Germline trimming cut 5 bases from V and 5 bases from J; bases unmatched to any gene: 7. The CDR3 is made up of 14 amino acids. CDR3 sequence (DNA): TGCGCCAGCAGTCGCGGACAGGGCTACGAGACCCAGTACTTC. It codes for CASSRGQGYETQYF.

The chain links TRBV13 to TRBJ1-1; D may be TRBD1 (5 bases). V was cut by 7 bases and J by 3 bases, with 12 bases left in between. CDR1 and CDR2 (germline): PRHDT, FYEKMQ (reference sequence). The CDR3 contains 13 residues. Here the CDR3 DNA reads TGTGCCAGCACTCACGGGGGTGACACTGAAGCTTTCTTT. Translation gives CASTHGGDTEAFF.

This clone was observed a few times. The chain combines TRBV4-1 with TRBJ2-7; 7 bases map to TRBD2. The CDR3 length is 18 residues. J lost 3 bases, V lost 0 bases, and 14 bases had no gene match. The germline gives CDR1 MGHRA, CDR2 YSYEKL. Written as DNA, the CDR3 is TGCGCCAGCAGCCAAGATGAATTAGGGCTAGCGGAAAACTACGAGCAGTACTTC. This encodes CASSQDELGLAENYEQYF.

This clone is a singleton in its sample. The chain links TRBV9 to TRBJ2-1; D possibly corresponds to TRBD1 (5 bases). CDR1 is SGDLS, CDR2 YYNGEE, per germline. The CDR3 runs to 15 residues. Trimming removed 4 bases from V and 6 bases from J, with 17 bases in between. CDR3 DNA: TGTGCCAGCAGCCCTCTCCCTGACAGCCGCAATGAGCAGTTCTTC. As protein: CASSPLPDSRNEQFF.

As for this clone: One end of the junction is discordant with germline, which a read error may explain. V is TRBV11-2 and J is TRBJ2-2; 7 nucleotides agree with TRBD1. The length of the CDR3 is 18 residues. Per the germline V gene, CDR1 is SGHAT and CDR2 is FQNNGV. The CDR3 reads CASSSQHRRTGPTGELLF. CDR3 DNA: TGTGCCAGCAGCTCTCAACACAGGCGGACAGGCCCCACCGGGGAGCTGCTTTTT.

This chain joins TRBV10-2 and TRBJ2-1, with a weak D call TRBD2 (7 bases). Germline V lookup: CDR1 WSHSY, CDR2 SAAADI. Trimming took 4 bases from V and 0 from J, leaving 13 bases between them. This CDR3 spans 16 amino acids. This chain's CDR3 is CASSVRGGRSYNEQFF. The CDR3 DNA sequence: TGCGCCAGCAGTGTGCGCGGGGGCCGCTCCTACAATGAGCAGTTCTTC.

The chain uses TRBV18 and TRBJ2-2, with D hard to call. Trimming pared 3 bases from V and 0 bases from J, leaving 11 bases between. This CDR3 spans 16 amino acids. Germline CDR1 KGHSH, CDR2 LQKENI. The CDR3 DNA reads TGTGCCAGCTCACCCCTAACACAGACGAACACCGGGGAGCTGTTTTTT. Translated, it gives CASSPLTQTNTGELFF.

This chain links TRBV13 with TRBJ1-1; weak D call: TRBD1 (6 bases). Germline V gene data show CDR1 as PRHDT and CDR2 as FYEKMQ (reference sequence). The ends were cut back, 4 bases at V and 7 bases at J, with 13 bases in the middle. The CDR3 is 13 amino acids. The CDR3 spells CASSSSRTVEAFF. For the CDR3, the DNA is TGTGCCAGCAGCTCAAGCCGGACAGTTGAAGCTTTCTTT.

The rearrangement uses TRBV2 and TRBJ2-5; D not certain. The V and J ends lost 9 bases and 5 bases respectively, with 16 bases between them. Germline CDR1 reads SNHLY; CDR2 reads FYNNEI. The CDR3 loop spans 13 amino acids. The DNA of the CDR3 is TGTGCCAGATTCCACCCCCAGAGGGAGACCCAGTACTTC. Residues: CARFHPQRETQYF.

The table lists this clone with a few counts. The chain employs TRBV28 and TRBJ1-1; 9 nucleotides match TRBD1. The CDR3 runs 19 residues. Per the germline V gene, CDR1 is MDHEN and CDR2 is SYDVKM. J was trimmed by 2 bases and V by 0 bases; bases with no gene match: 13. CDR3 coding DNA: TGTGCCAGCAGTTTATGGTACCGGACAGGGGCGCCCCGAAACACTGAAGCTTTCTTT. As protein: CASSLWYRTGAPRNTEAFF.

The table lists this clone with a few counts. The chain employs TRBV18 and TRBJ2-7, with TRBD1 matching over 10 bases. The V gene's germline CDR1 is KGHSH and CDR2 LQKENI. V was pared by 3 bases and J by 12 bases, with 8 bases of the junction left unmatched. The CDR3 runs 13 residues. The CDR3 protein is CASSPQDRGFPYV. DNA for the CDR3: TGTGCCAGCTCACCGCAGGACAGGGGGTTCCCGTACGTC.

This clone has just a few counts. The chain employs TRBV6-5 and TRBJ1-1; possibly TRBD1 for D (6 bases). V lost 7 bases and J 4 bases, leaving 16 bases between the germline ends. This CDR3 comprises 14 residues. CDR1 and CDR2 from the germline V gene are MNHEY and SVGAGI. For the CDR3, the DNA is TGTGCCAGCAATGCGCCAGGGGAAAGCACTGAAGCTTTCTTT. It yields the protein CASNAPGESTEAFF.

As regards this clone: Its ends do not fully match the called genes, so a read error is possible. The sample contains more than one DNA sequence encoding this CDR3. The chain carries TRBV7-9 and TRBJ2-1; D is ambiguous. This CDR3 region has 12 residues. CDR1 SEHNR and CDR2 FQNEAQ come from the germline V gene (reference sequence). In DNA, the CDR3 is TGTTCCAGCAGCTCGCTATACAATGAGCAGTTCTTC. Its protein is CSSSSLYNEQFF.

The chain combines TRBV6-5 with TRBJ2-5, with D tentatively TRBD2 (5 bases). Germline lookup yields CDR1 MNHEY and CDR2 SVGAGI. The CDR3 consists of 14 residues. V was cut by 2 bases and J by 5 bases, with 12 bases left in between. The CDR3 sequence is CASSYKNGKETQYF. The DNA for the CDR3 is TGTGCCAGCAGTTACAAGAACGGGAAGGAGACCCAGTACTTC.

The J gene is TRBJ1-2, the V gene TRBV29-1; 8 bases match TRBD1. CDR3 length: 12 residues. The junction had 7 bases not matched to a gene; V was cut back by 7 bases and J by 6 bases. Germline V gene lookup returns CDR1 SQVTM and CDR2 ANQGSEA. CDR3 coding DNA: TGCAGCGCCTTCGGACAGGGAGATGGCTACACCTTC. It encodes CSAFGQGDGYTF.

This clone was picked up a small number of times. The J gene is TRBJ2-3, the V gene TRBV4-2, with 8 bases lining up with TRBD2. Looked up from germline, CDR1 is LGHNA and CDR2 is YNFKEQ. The CDR3 totals 17 residues. V lost 1 base and J lost 2; bases outside the gene matches: 8. CDR3 DNA sequence: TGTGCCAGCAGCCAAGTGGGCGGGGGGCCACCCACAGATACGCAGTATTTT. Translation gives CASSQVGGGPPTDTQYF.